Listed here is a single T cell receptor beta chain. This receptor's antigen is unknown. Base qualities are missing; no much larger clone stands one base away. This specimen comes from a study of blood T cells in healthy people across ages (dated by TCRdb to the mid-2010s). About the full investigation: In model experiments, roughly one uniquely barcoded TCR beta cDNA molecule per two T cells was captured by template switching. Using the same blood draw, the study looked at two additional independent replicas of 1 million unique cDNA reads for two donors, one aged 18 to 30 and the other aged 80 or older. The study measured age-related changes in TCR beta repertoire diversity using deep sequencing normalized with unique cDNA molecular identifiers. Donors were grouped into four age groups: young (average roughly 17 years), middle-aged (less than 40), aged (approximately 67) and long-lived (approximately 82). Beyond this particular receptor, the publication reports: Compared with the aged group, the long-lived group had more naive CD4+ T cells, fewer expanded clones and increased TCR diversity, a pattern suggesting age selection. Observed TCR beta diversity per million T cells fell roughly linearly with age, and a significant reduction was already apparent by age around 40. Estimates of total diversity based on one million sequenced T cells were considered lower bounds and underestimates. Conclusive comparison of naive and antigen-experienced compartments was prevented by the profiling of bulk unsorted PBMCs. A strong correlation was found between observed TCR beta diversity and the percentage of naive T cells measured by flow cytometry. Because the CMV infection status of the donors was unknown, age-related changes in expanded clonotypes may potentially have been confounded.

The library relied on 5' RACE. The sequencer was an Illumina HiSeq 2500. A second PCR of about 6 to 11 cycles was run with a J-beta primer mix and a sample-barcoded 5' primer. Each TCR beta cDNA molecule received a unique molecular identifier from a template-switch 5' adaptor carrying 12 random nucleotides. Each sample yielded at least 2.5 million CDR3-containing paired-end reads. All of the RNA was converted into first-strand cDNA using the Mint cDNA synthesis kit, with a TRBC-specific oligonucleotide serving as the primer. All cDNA was treated with uracil-DNA glycosylase and then went through a first 18-cycle PCR with the universal primers M1SS and BC2_uni_R. The study's processing was this. For normalization, 1 million high-quality reads were randomly selected from each sample, with every read carrying a distinct molecular identifier. Reads sharing molecular identifiers were discarded rather than binned into consensus sequences. MiTCR, with a Q25 quality threshold and the strictest error-elimination algorithm, was used for CDR3 identification, clonotype clustering and error correction. A nonparametric unseen species model with Euler transformation was used to estimate lower-bound total TCR beta diversity. TCRdb itself trimmed the public reads at Q25 with fastp, ran MiXCR and retained productive beta chains. Entries are consolidated by CDR3 protein sequence, retaining the most common genes and DNA. The V and J calls and clone size are TCRdb's, not the authors'. The sample table lists 450,000 to 600,000 distinct CDR3 sequences, roughly a quarter of them with a count of one. Together, the top ten hold approximately 3.3% of the sample.

Donors were about 36 systemically healthy Caucasian individuals from Russia aged 6 to 90 years. Approximately 9.7 milliliters of peripheral blood were drawn from each donor into EDTA-treated Vacutainer tubes. PBMCs were isolated by Ficoll-Paque density-gradient centrifugation, with at least 7 million obtained per sample. Trizol reagent was used to extract total RNA from the PBMCs, yielding at least 5.5 micrograms per sample. The percentages of naive CD45RAhigh/CD27high T cells were determined by flow cytometry on a PBMC aliquot from every donor. These data were also filed under a second study, of T cells of mothers and their children. The second study's paper adds: The donors were nine systemically healthy Caucasian individuals, made up of three mothers and their six children. cDNA synthesis consumed the entire amount of extracted RNA, loaded at around 1.4 ug RNA in each 15 ul reaction. In the second PCR, the M1S primer added sample barcodes and 2-4 random nucleotides. Over 8 million TCR beta CDR3 reads were obtained for each mother, and some 3 million reads were obtained for each child. In both related and unrelated pairs, thymic selection shapes the output of TCR recombination in a similar way, with inherited differences having only a minor effect. Normalized repertoire overlap was always slightly but never significantly higher in related than unrelated mother-child pairs. No persistent microchimeric T cell clones were found, with a detection sensitivity of 80 to 100 clones per million clonotypes. To look for features that set related mother-child pairs apart from unrelated individuals, the researchers ran deep NGS to compare the TCR beta repertoires of mothers and children. On average, the children were roughly 12 +/- 4 years old, while the mothers were around 40 +/- 4 years old. Libraries were sequenced on Illumina HiSeq 2000 with 100+100 nt paired-end reads after adapter ligation with NEBNext reagents. Mother and child libraries were prepared a month apart and sequenced in separate runs to prevent cross-contamination. For each donor, somewhere between roughly 450,000 and 2,100,000 distinct TCR beta clonotypes were identified. Naive TCR beta clonotypes were estimated from low-frequency clonotypes matched to each donor's FACS-determined naive share, without sorting.

The receptor comes from a boy younger than 10 in good health. The sequencing input was blood.

DNA sequence: TGTGCCAGCAGCAAAGCCCAAACATCTAGCGGGAGGGACACCGGGGAGCTGTTTTTT. Translated, it reads CASSKAQTSSGRDTGELFF. Recombination connected TRBV21-1 to TRBJ2-2; the table gives TRBD2 as D, unverified against the DNA. TRBV21-1 represents a pseudogene. The CDR3 runs 19 residues from the cysteine to the phenylalanine. The only DNA kept is the CDR3, 57 bases in frame from the first base.